This paragraph covers one T cell receptor beta chain sequence. It was with 60 Vbeta and 13 Jbeta primers that the PCR ran. Sequencing used immunoSEQ multiplex PCR; TCRdb keeps in-frame clones, though not all of them. The sample lists under 150,000 clones, approximately 60% occurring once. This sample was taken from a study of cytomegalovirus exposure and HLA in healthy donors. The germline V gene has CDR1 SEHNR and CDR2 FQNEAQ (reference sequence). Trimming stripped 2 bases from V and 4 bases from J, with 6 bases between. This CDR3 is built from 13 residues. The V and J genes are TRBV7-9 and TRBJ1-5, with D uncertain. Material: PBMCs. The TCR was taken from a woman in her thirties or forties in good health and CMV-seronegative. In DNA form, the CDR3 reads TGTGCCAGCAGCTTAAGGACTAATCAGCCCCAGCATTTT. Translation gives CASSLRTNQPQHF.